This T cell receptor beta chain derives from a study of OX40 agonist ivuxolimab in advanced cancers. Study outcomes and limitations: On average, CD8+ T cells had more expanded clones than CD4+.

TCRdb's copy holds only in-frame clones and misses some; the assay was immunoSEQ multiplex PCR. This table holds more than 45,000 clones, 85% to 90% found once. Germline V gene lookup returns CDR1 WSHSY and CDR2 SAAADI. The CDR3 has 13 residues. J was trimmed by 9 bases and V by 3 bases; bases with no gene match: 4. In the case of this clone: Its antigen is not known.

The material was CD4+ or CD8+ T cells sorted from blood, obtained in a trial of the OX40 agonist ivuxolimab. The chain carries TRBV10-2 and TRBJ2-1, with 8 positions matching TRBD1. The sequence was collected from an adult with an advanced solid tumor such as melanoma, head and neck, liver or kidney cancer. The CDR3 is CASSEQGGGEQFF. For the CDR3, the DNA is TGCGCCAGCAGTGAACAGGGGGGAGGTGAGCAGTTCTTC.